The present entry profiles one T cell receptor (beta chain) with its context. Its antigen is not yet known. It has no much larger one-base neighbor in the sample; base qualities were not kept. These data are taken from a study of blood T cell repertoires in COVID-19 (dated by TCRdb to 2018 to 2021). In the study overall: Collaborator samples came from the United States, Italy and Spain and covered acute and convalescent phases of COVID-19. The samples were drawn from the first 160 participants of the ongoing ImmuneRACE study and from over 950 subjects provided by 6 global collaborators. A freely available public database, intended as a resource for researchers studying the immune response to SARS-CoV-2, is where the repertoires were released. Sample metadata almost always included a de-identified subject ID, COVID-19 status, age in years and sex. Subjects who had been exposed to COVID-19, were actively infected with it, or had recovered from it provided the deeply sampled blood TCRbeta repertoires that made up the dataset. Where available, HLA class I and class II types were obtained from metadata supplied by the sample provider rather than from assay-based typing. The prospective study material was composed of cDNA or gDNA derived from T cells, B-cell-depleted T cells, or PBMCs. Overall study outcomes, separate from this receptor: How much clinical and demographic metadata was included differed by source and by participant, and the metadata was provided uncurated.

Each collaborating institution followed its own protocols to collect whole blood in K2EDTA tubes. For TCRbeta analysis, collaborator samples were shipped as frozen whole blood, as isolated PBMCs, or as DNA extracted from either sample type. V lost 0 bases and J lost 3 bases, and the count of bases not matched to a germline gene is 4. Based on the germline V gene (reference sequence), the CDR1 and CDR2 sequences are MNHEY and SMNVEV. The CDR3 contains 16 residues, cysteine and phenylalanine counted. Only the CDR3 region is kept as DNA, spanning 48 bases read in frame from base 1. The immunoSEQ Assay, a bias-controlled multiplex PCR, was used to amplify TCRbeta CDR3 regions from genomic DNA. The authors' pipeline ran thus. The number of nucleated cells in each sample was estimated by amplification of reference gene primers within the assay. To quantify the absolute abundance of each unique TCRbeta CDR3 rearrangement, sequence reads were collapsed and filtered. Productive Simpson clonality was computed per sample as the square root of Simpson's diversity index over productive rearrangements. This immuneACCESS table, as held by TCRdb, lists in-frame sequences with V and J called but not all clones. Of the missing ones, under half trace to an unresolved V gene in checked studies; the others have no known cause. The D gene and trimming were derived from the DNA, and the V and J assignments and clone size from that table. The sample table records over 100,000 clones; 70% to 90% of these occur just once. The ten most abundant clones make up more than 9% of the sample.

This receptor chain uses TRBV27 and TRBJ2-1, with 8 middle bases fitting TRBD1. The sequence derives from a man in his forties with active or convalescent COVID-19. Material: peripheral blood. Here the CDR3 is given as CASSLSRGQGYNEQFF. The DNA sequence is given as TGTGCCAGCAGTTTATCGAGAGGACAGGGCTACAATGAGCAGTTCTTC.